The rows below give T cell receptor beta chains drawn from one sample of a study of vaccination effects on CD4 cells after COVID-19. Sequencing was performed with immunoSEQ multiplex PCR; in TCRdb, only in-frame clones are kept and a portion is missing. The data contain about 73,000 clones, approximately 72% of them seen just once; the ten biggest clones take up roughly 2.9%. Antigen specificity for these receptors is unknown. The sample consisted of CD4+ T cells from PBMCs cultured with HCoV-NL63 spike peptides, taken before COVID-19 vaccination. The receptors stem from a human donor who received a COVID-19 vaccine. CDR3s include the opening cysteine and the closing phenylalanine or tryptophan. The order of the fields is V gene, D gene, J gene, CDR3 protein. The D gene is left open where the match is weak.

V: TRBV6-6
D: TRBD1
J: TRBJ2-5
CDR3: CASSLGQGVKETQYF

V: TRBV5-1
D: -
J: TRBJ2-2
CDR3: CASSLARDTGELFF

V: TRBV6-5
D: -
J: TRBJ1-2
CDR3: CASKAGGVYGYTF

V: TRBV19
D: TRBD1
J: TRBJ1-5
CDR3: CASSMTGTGGGNQPQHF

V: TRBV19
D: -
J: TRBJ1-6
CDR3: CASKIHGYNSPLHF

V: TRBV4-3
D: -
J: TRBJ1-2
CDR3: CASSQETQGRGYTF

V: TRBV15
D: -
J: TRBJ2-3
CDR3: CATSRDTGPDTQYF

V: TRBV5-5
D: -
J: TRBJ2-6
CDR3: CASSFLGRGFSGANVLTF

V: TRBV19
D: -
J: TRBJ2-3
CDR3: CASSIVGRAQGHTQYF

V: TRBV7-8
D: TRBD1
J: TRBJ2-4
CDR3: CASSLEGTDPGYVAKNIQYF

V: TRBV27
D: -
J: TRBJ2-5
CDR3: CASSKIGNQETQYF